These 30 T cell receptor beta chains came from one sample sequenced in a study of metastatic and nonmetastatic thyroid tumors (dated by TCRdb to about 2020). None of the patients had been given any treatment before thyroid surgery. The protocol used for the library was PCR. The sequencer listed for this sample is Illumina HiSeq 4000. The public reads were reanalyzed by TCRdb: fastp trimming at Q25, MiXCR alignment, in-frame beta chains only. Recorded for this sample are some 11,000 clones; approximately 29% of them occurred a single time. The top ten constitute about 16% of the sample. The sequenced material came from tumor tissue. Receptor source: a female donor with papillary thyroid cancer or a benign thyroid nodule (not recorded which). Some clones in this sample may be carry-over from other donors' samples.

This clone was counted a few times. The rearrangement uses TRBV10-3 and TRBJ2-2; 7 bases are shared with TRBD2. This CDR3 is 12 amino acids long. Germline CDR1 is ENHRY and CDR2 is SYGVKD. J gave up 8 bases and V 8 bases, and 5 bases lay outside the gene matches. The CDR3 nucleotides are TGTGCCATCCTGAGCGGGGCGGGGGAGCTGTTTTTT. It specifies CAILSGAGELFF.

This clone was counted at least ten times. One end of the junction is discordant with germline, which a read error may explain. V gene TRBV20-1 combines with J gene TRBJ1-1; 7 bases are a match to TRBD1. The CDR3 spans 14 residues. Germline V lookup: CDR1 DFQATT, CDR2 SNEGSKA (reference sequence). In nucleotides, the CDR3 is TGCGGTGCTAGTGCCAGGGGGTTGAACACTGAAGCTTTCTTT. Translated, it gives CGASARGLNTEAFF.

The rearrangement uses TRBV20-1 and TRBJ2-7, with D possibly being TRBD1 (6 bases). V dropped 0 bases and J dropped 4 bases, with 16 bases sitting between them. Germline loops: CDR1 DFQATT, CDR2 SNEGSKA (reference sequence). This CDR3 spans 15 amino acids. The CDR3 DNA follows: TGCAGTGCTAGAGAGGCCAGGGGTCTGGGGTACGAGCAGTACTTC. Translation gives CSAREARGLGYEQYF.

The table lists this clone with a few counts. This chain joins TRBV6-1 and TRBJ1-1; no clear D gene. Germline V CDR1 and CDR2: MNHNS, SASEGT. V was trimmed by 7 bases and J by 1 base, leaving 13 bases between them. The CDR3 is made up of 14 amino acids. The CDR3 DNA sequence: TGTGCCAGCACCCACGCCGGGAGGAACACTGAAGCTTTCTTT. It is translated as CASTHAGRNTEAFF.

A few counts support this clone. The CDR3 DNA reads as TGTGCCAGCAGTTTCGGAGGGCCCACAGATACGCAGTATTTT. Its protein product is CASSFGGPTDTQYF. The V gene is TRBV6-2 or TRBV6-3, the J gene TRBJ2-3; tentative D call: TRBD2 (6 bases). V shed 4 bases and J shed 2 bases, with 10 bases lying between them. Germline V gene lookup returns CDR1 MNHEY and CDR2 SVGEGT. This CDR3 spans 14 amino acids.

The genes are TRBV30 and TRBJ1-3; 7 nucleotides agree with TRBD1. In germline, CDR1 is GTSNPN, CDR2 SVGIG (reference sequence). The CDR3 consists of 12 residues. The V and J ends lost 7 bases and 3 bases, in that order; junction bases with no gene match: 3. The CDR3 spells CASQGYGNTIYF. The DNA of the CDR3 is TGTGCCTCACAGGGGTATGGAAACACCATATATTTT.

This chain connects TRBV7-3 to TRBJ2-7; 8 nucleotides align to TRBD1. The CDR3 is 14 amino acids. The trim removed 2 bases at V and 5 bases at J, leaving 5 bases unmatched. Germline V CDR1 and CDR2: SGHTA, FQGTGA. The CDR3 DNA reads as TGTGCCAGCAGCTTAGGCGGACAGGGACACGAGCAGTACTTC. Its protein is CASSLGGQGHEQYF.

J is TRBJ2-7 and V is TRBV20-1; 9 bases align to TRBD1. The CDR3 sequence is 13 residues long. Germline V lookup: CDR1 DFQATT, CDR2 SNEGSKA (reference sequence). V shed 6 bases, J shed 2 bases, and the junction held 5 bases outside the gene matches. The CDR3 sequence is CSAVQGATYEQYF. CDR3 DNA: TGCAGTGCGGTACAGGGGGCGACCTACGAGCAGTACTTC.

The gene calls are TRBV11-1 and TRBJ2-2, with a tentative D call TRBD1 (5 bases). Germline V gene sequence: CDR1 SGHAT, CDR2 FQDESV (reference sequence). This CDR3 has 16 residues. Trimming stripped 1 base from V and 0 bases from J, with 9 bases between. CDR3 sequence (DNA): TGTGCCAGCAGCTTAGGCCCAGGGACGAACACCGGGGAGCTGTTTTTT. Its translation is CASSLGPGTNTGELFF.

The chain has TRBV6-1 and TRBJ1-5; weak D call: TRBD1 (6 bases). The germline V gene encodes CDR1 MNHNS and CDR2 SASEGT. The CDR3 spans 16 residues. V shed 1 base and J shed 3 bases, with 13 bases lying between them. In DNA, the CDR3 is TGTGCCAGCAGTGAAGAAGGGGGTCTGTTCAATCAGCCCCAGCATTTT. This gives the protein CASSEEGGLFNQPQHF.

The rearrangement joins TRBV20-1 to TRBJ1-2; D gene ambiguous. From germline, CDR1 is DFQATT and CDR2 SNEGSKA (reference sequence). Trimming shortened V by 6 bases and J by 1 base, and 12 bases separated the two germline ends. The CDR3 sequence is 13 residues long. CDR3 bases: TGCAGTGCCCCGGATATGAGTAACTATGGCTACACCTTC. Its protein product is CSAPDMSNYGYTF.

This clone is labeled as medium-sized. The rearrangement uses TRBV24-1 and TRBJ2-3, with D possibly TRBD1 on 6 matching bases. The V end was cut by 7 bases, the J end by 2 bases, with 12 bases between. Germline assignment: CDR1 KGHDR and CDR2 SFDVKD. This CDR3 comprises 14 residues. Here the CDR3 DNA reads TGTGCCACCAGGGACAGATTAAACACAGATACGCAGTATTTT. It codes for CATRDRLNTDTQYF.

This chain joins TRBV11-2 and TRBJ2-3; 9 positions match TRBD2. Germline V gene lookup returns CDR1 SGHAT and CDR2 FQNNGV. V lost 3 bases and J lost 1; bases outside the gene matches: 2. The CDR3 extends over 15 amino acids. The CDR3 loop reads CASSLTSGGTDTQYF. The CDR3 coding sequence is TGTGCCAGCAGCTTGACTAGCGGAGGCACAGATACGCAGTATTTT.

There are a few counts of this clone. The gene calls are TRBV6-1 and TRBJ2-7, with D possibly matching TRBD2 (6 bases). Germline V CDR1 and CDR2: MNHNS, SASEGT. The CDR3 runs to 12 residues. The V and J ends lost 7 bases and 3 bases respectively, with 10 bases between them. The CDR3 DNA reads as TGTGCCAGCATTCTGGGGGGCTACGAGCAGTACTTC. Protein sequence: CASILGGYEQYF.

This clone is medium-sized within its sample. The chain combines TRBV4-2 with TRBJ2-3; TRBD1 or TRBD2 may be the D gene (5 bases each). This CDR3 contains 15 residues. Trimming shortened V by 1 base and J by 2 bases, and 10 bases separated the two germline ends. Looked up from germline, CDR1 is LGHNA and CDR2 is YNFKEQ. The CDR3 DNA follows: TGTGCCAGCAGCCAAGTATTTGGGACCACAGATACGCAGTATTTT. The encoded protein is CASSQVFGTTDTQYF.

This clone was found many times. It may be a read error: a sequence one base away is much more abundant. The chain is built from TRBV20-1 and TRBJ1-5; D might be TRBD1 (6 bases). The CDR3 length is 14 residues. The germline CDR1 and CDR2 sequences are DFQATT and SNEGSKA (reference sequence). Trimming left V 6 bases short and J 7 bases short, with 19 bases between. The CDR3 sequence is CSAAKGGVEQPQHF. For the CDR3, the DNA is TGCAGTGCCGCGAAAGGGGGTGTGGAACAGCCCCAGCATTTT.

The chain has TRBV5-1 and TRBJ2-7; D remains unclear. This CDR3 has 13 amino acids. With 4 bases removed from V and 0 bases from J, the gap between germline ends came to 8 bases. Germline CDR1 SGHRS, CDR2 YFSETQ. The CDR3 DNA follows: TGCGCCAGCAGCGGCCAGAGCTCCTACGAGCAGTACTTC. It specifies CASSGQSSYEQYF.

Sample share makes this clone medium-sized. The CDR3 region has the DNA TGCGCCAGCAGCATTAGACAGGGTAAAGAAACAGATACGCAGTATTTT. Residues: CASSIRQGKETDTQYF. The chain has TRBV5-1 and TRBJ2-3; 7 nucleotides line up with TRBD1. Germline CDR1 reads SGHRS; CDR2 reads YFSETQ. Trimming took 4 bases from V and 3 from J; bases not matched to a gene: 11. This CDR3 spans 16 amino acids.

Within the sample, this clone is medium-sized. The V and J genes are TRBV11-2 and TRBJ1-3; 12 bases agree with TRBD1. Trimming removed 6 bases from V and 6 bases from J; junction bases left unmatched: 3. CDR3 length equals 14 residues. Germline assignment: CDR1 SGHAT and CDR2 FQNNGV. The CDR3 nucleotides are TGTGCCAGCAGGGGACAGGGGGCGGTAAACACCATATATTTT. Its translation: CASRGQGAVNTIYF.

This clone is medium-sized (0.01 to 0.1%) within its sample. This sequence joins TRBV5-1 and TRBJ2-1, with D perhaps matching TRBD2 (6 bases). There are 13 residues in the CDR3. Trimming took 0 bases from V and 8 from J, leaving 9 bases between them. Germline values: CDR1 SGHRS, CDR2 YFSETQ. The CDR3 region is CASSLVRGHEQFF. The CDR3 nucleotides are TGCGCCAGCAGCTTGGTGCGGGGACATGAGCAGTTCTTC. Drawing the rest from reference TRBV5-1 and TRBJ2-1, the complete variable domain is KAGVTQTPRYLIKTRGQQVTLSCSPISGHRSVSWYQQTPGQGLQFLFEYFSETQRNKGNFPGRFSGRQFSNSRSEMNVSTLELGDSALYLCASSLVRGHEQFFGPGTRLTVL.

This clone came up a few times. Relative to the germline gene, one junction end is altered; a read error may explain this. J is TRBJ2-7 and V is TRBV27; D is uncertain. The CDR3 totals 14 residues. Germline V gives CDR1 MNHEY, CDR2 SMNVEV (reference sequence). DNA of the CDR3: TGTGCCAGCAGTTTAAACATGGGTGGATACGAGCATTACTTC. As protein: CASSLNMGGYEHYF.

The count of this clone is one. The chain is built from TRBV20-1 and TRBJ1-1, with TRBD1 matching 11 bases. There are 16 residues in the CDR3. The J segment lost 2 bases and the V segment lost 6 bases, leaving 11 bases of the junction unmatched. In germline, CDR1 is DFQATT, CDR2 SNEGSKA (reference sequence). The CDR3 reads CSAPDRGRGGNTEAFF. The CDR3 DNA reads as TGCAGTGCCCCGGACAGGGGGCGAGGAGGTAACACTGAAGCTTTCTTT.

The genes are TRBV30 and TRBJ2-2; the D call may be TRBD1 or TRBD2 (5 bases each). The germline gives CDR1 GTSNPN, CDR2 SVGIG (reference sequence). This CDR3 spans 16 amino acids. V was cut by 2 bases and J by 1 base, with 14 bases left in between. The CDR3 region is CAWSPRGSLNTGELFF. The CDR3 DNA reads TGTGCCTGGAGTCCCCGGGGCAGCCTGAACACCGGGGAGCTGTTTTTT.

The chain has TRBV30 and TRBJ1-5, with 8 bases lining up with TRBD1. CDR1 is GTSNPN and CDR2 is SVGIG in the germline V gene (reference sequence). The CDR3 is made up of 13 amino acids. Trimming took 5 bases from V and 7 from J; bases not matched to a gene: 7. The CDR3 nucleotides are TGTGCCTGGGGGCGACAGGGGAACCAGCCCCAGCATTTT. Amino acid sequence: CAWGRQGNQPQHF. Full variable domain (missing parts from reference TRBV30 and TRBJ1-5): SQTIHQWPATLVQPVGSPLSLECTVEGTSNPNLYWYRQAAGRGLQLLFYSVGIGQISSEVPQNLSASRPQDRQFILSSKKLLLSDSGFYLCAWGRQGNQPQHFGDGTRLSIL.

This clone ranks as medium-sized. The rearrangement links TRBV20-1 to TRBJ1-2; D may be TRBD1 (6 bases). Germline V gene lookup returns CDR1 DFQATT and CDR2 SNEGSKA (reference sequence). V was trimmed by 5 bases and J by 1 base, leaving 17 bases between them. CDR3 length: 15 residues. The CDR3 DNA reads TGCAGTGCTCTTTCCAGGACAGCCTTTAACTATGGCTACACCTTC. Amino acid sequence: CSALSRTAFNYGYTF.

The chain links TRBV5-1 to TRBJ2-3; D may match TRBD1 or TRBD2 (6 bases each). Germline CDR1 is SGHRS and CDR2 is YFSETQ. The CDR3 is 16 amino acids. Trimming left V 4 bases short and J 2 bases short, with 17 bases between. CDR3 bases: TGCGCCAGCAGCAAGAGGGGGGACCGTCCCACAGATACGCAGTATTTT. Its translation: CASSKRGDRPTDTQYF.

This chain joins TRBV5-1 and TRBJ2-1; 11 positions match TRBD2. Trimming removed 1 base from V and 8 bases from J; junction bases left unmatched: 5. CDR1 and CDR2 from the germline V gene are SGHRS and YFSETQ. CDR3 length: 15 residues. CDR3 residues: CASSLLGTSGDEQFF. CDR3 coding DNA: TGCGCCAGCAGCTTGCTCGGGACTAGCGGTGATGAGCAGTTCTTC. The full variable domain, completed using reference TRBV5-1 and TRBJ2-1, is KAGVTQTPRYLIKTRGQQVTLSCSPISGHRSVSWYQQTPGQGLQFLFEYFSETQRNKGNFPGRFSGRQFSNSRSEMNVSTLELGDSALYLCASSLLGTSGDEQFFGPGTRLTVL.

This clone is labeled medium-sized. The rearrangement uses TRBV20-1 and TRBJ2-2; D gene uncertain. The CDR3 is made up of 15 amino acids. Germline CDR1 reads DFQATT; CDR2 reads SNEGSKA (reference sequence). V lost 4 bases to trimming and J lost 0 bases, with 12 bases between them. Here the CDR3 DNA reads TGCAGTGCTATTTGGGATCAGACGAACACCGGGGAGCTGTTTTTT. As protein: CSAIWDQTNTGELFF.

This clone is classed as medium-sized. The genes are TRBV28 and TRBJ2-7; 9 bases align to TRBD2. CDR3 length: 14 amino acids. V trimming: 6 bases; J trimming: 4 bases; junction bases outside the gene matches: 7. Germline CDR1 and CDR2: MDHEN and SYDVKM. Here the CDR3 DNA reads TGTGCCAGCAGGAAAGCGGGAGGCTCGTACGAGCAGTACTTC. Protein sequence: CASRKAGGSYEQYF.

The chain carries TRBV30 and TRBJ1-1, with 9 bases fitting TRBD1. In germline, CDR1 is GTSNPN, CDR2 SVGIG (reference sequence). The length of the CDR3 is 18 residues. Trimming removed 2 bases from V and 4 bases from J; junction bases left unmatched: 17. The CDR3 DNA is TGTGCCTGGAGTCATCGCCGCGGGACAGGGCAGAGGGGCACTGAAGCTTTCTTT. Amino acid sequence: CAWSHRRGTGQRGTEAFF.